This section outlines one TCR beta chain sequence together with its context. PCR primers comprised 60 Vbeta and 13 Jbeta primers. Sequencing used immunoSEQ multiplex PCR; TCRdb keeps in-frame clones, though not all of them. Among 190,000 or so clones listed, 80% were seen once. This sample is part of a study of cytomegalovirus exposure and HLA in healthy donors. The CDR3 length is 13 residues. The germline gives CDR1 SGHDT, CDR2 YYEEEE. The V and J ends lost 1 base and 3 bases respectively, with 8 bases between them. The receptor's source is a boy aged 10-17 years in good health and CMV-seronegative. The V and J genes are TRBV5-6 and TRBJ2-7; D gene uncertain. The sample was PBMCs. As DNA, the CDR3 is TGTGCCAGCAGCTTGCCCGGTGTCTACGAGCAGTACTTC. It is translated as CASSLPGVYEQYF. Full variable domain (outside the CDR3, taken from reference TRBV5-6 and TRBJ2-7): DAGVTQSPTHLIKTRGQQVTLRCSPKSGHDTVSWYQQALGQGPQFIFQYYEEEERQRGNFPDRFSGHQFPNYSSELNVNALLLGDSALYLCASSLPGVYEQYFGPGTRLTVT.